The 8 T cell receptor beta chains reported below all come from one sample, sequenced in a study of blood T cell repertoires in COVID-19. The method was immunoSEQ multiplex PCR; TCRdb's version includes in-frame clones alone and lacks a portion of them. The sample yields about 30,000 clones, roughly 85% seen once. The sequenced sample was peripheral blood. The receptors originated from a man aged 60 to 75 with active COVID-19.

V and J are TRBV18 and TRBJ2-3; D perhaps matches TRBD2 (6 bases). The CDR3 extends over 15 amino acids. Germline CDR1 reads KGHSH; CDR2 reads LQKENI. V was clipped by 9 bases and J by 1 base, with 17 bases between them. For the CDR3, the DNA is TGTGCCAGTTCCCGGCAGGGACTTGGCACAGATACGCAGTATTTT. The encoded protein is CASSRQGLGTDTQYF. The entire variable domain, with the rest obtained from reference TRBV18 and TRBJ2-3, is as follows: NAGVMQNPRHLVRRRGQEARLRCSPMKGHSHVYWYRQLPEEGLKFMVYLQKENIIDESGMPKERFSAEFPKEGPSILRIQQVVRGDSAAYFCASSRQGLGTDTQYFGPGTRLTVL.

This rearrangement joins TRBV7-9 to TRBJ2-3, with 8 bases lining up with TRBD2. CDR1 and CDR2 from the germline V gene are SEHNR and FQNEAQ (reference sequence). Unmatched junction bases numbered 7, after V lost 8 bases and J lost 0 bases. The length of the CDR3 is 15 residues. The CDR3 reads CASRTGGISTDTQYF. CDR3 coding DNA: TGTGCCAGCCGCACGGGAGGGATAAGCACAGATACGCAGTATTTT.

This clone was recorded once. The rearrangement uses TRBV7-9 and TRBJ1-1; D is undetermined. The CDR3 extends over 12 amino acids. Trimming stripped 3 bases from V and 3 bases from J, with 5 bases between. CDR1 SEHNR and CDR2 FQNEAQ come from the germline V gene (reference sequence). CDR3 DNA: TGTGCCAGCAGCTTCGGGGACACTGAAGCTTTCTTT. Encoded protein: CASSFGDTEAFF. Drawing the rest from reference TRBV7-9 and TRBJ1-1, the complete variable domain is DTGVSQNPRHKITKRGQNVTFRCDPISEHNRLYWYRQTLGQGPEFLTYFQNEAQLEKSRLLSDRFSAERPKGSFSTLEIQRTEQGDSAMYLCASSFGDTEAFFGQGTRLTVV.

The genes are TRBV18 and TRBJ2-3, with 12 bases matching TRBD2. Per the germline V gene, CDR1 is KGHSH and CDR2 is LQKENI. The CDR3 contains 16 residues. Trimming removed 6 bases from V and 1 base from J; junction bases left unmatched: 5. The CDR3 region has the DNA TGTGCCAGCTCGCGACTAGCGGGAGACCGCACAGATACGCAGTATTTT. Its translation is CASSRLAGDRTDTQYF.

The CDR3 DNA follows: TGTGCCAGCTCACCACTTGCCGAAACCAAGAGCTCTGGAAACACCATATATTTT. Protein product: CASSPLAETKSSGNTIYF. V and J are TRBV18 and TRBJ1-3, with D hard to call. The CDR3 length is 18 residues. Between the trimmed V and J ends, which lost 1 base and 0 bases, there was a span of 16 bases. Per the germline V gene, CDR1 is KGHSH and CDR2 is LQKENI.

The chain employs TRBV10-1 and TRBJ1-1, with D maybe TRBD1 (5 bases). V was pared by 3 bases and J by 5 bases, with 16 bases between. Per the germline V gene, CDR1 is WNHNN and CDR2 is SYGVQD (reference sequence). CDR3 size: 15 residues. The CDR3 nucleotides read TGCGCCAGCAGTGAAAACCTCGCGGGGGGAACTGAAGCTTTCTTT. This sequence encodes CASSENLAGGTEAFF.

The genes are TRBV19 and TRBJ2-7; D perhaps matches TRBD1 (5 bases). Germline V gene lookup returns CDR1 LNHDA and CDR2 SQIVND (reference sequence). The CDR3 runs 13 residues. V shed 7 bases and J shed 0 bases, with 10 bases lying between them. The CDR3 is CASKGASSYEQYF. The CDR3 region has the DNA TGTGCCAGTAAAGGGGCTAGCTCCTACGAGCAGTACTTC.

The chain links TRBV11-3 to TRBJ2-2; D unresolved. Germline CDR1 SGHNT, CDR2 YENEEA. This CDR3 comprises 20 residues. Between the trimmed V and J ends, which lost 1 base and 1 base, there was a span of 22 bases. The CDR3 DNA reads as TGTGCCAGCAGCTTAGGGTCCAGATATCGGAGCGAAGAGAACACCGGGGAGCTGTTTTTT. Amino acids: CASSLGSRYRSEENTGELFF.